The following is a T cell receptor (beta chain) sequence with its context. The protocol was immunoSEQ multiplex PCR, while the TCRdb copy is restricted to in-frame clones and leaves out a portion. The sample records roughly 97,000 clones, 75% to 90% being singletons. The CDR3 length is 12 residues. Trimming removed 8 bases from V and 6 bases from J, with 17 bases in between. The germline gives CDR1 SQVTM, CDR2 ANQGSEA. This record belongs to a study of T cell clones after liver transplantation. Study-wide context: Post-transplant blood was tracked for graft-donor-reactive T cell clones identified in a pre-transplant mixed lymphocyte reaction.

The chain has TRBV29-1 and TRBJ2-7; D is perhaps TRBD2 (6 bases). This sequence was found in a human donor who received a liver transplant. The source was CD4+ T cells from blood, collected before liver transplant. CDR3 region: CSCHTGVSEQYF. The CDR3 nucleotides are TGCAGCTGCCATACGGGAGTTTCCGAGCAGTACTTC.